The rows below give T cell receptor beta chains drawn from one sample of a study of OX40 agonist ivuxolimab in advanced cancers. Sequenced by immunoSEQ multiplex PCR; TCRdb stores in-frame clones only, minus some. The sample carries just under 100,000 clones, roughly 95% recorded once. The sequences come from CD4+ or CD8+ T cells sorted from blood, collected in a trial of the OX40 agonist ivuxolimab. The receptors shown here come from an adult with an advanced solid tumor such as melanoma, head and neck, liver or kidney cancer. Each CDR3 is given with its conserved first and last residue. A D gene is named only where the DNA matches it firmly. For some rows the clone size is stated as once, few or many, or as a class when expanded; others skip it.

TRBD2,TRBJ2-5,TRBV10-1,-,CASSEAGTSGETQYF,TGCGCCAGCAGTGAGGCCGGGACTAGCGGGGAGACCCAGTACTTC
-,TRBJ2-1,TRBV11-2,-,CASSPYNEQFF,TGTGCCAGCAGCCCCTACAATGAGCAGTTCTTC
TRBD2,TRBJ2-7,TRBV7-2,-,CASSLAGGPHEQYF,TGTGCCAGCAGCTTAGCGGGAGGGCCCCACGAGCAGTACTTC
-,TRBJ1-2,TRBV5-1,-,CASSLGGQPSDYGYTF,TGCGCCAGCAGCTTGGGGGGGCAGCCTTCCGACTATGGCTACACCTTC
-,TRBJ2-7,TRBV28,once,CASSPTERAPSYEQYF,TGTGCCAGCAGTCCTACGGAACGCGCGCCCAGCTACGAGCAGTACTTC
TRBD2,TRBJ2-1,TRBV5-1,-,CASSLTSGSYNEQFF,TGCGCCAGCAGCTTGACTAGCGGCTCCTACAATGAGCAGTTCTTC
-,TRBJ1-2,TRBV6-1,-,CASSEDGADGYTF,TGTGCCAGCAGTGAAGATGGGGCTGATGGCTACACCTTC
-,TRBJ1-5,TRBV7-2,-,CASSLVGSSNQPQHF,TGTGCCAGCAGCTTAGTAGGCAGTAGCAATCAGCCCCAGCATTTT
-,TRBJ2-3,TRBV6-1,-,CASSSFRDTQYF,TGTGCCAGCAGTTCCTTCCGGGATACGCAGTATTTT
-,TRBJ2-7,TRBV18,-,CASSPPPGRHEQYF,TGTGCCAGCTCACCACCCCCGGGGAGGCACGAGCAGTACTTC
TRBD1,TRBJ2-3,TRBV7-2,-,CASSLDRLDTQYF,TGTGCCAGCAGCTTGGACAGGTTAGATACGCAGTATTTT
-,TRBJ1-1,TRBV19,-,CATQPARGGSTEAFF,TGTGCCACACAACCCGCAAGAGGGGGGAGCACTGAAGCTTTCTTT
-,TRBJ2-2,TRBV7-2,-,CASSPRLGVAGELFF,TGTGCCAGCAGCCCTCGGTTGGGGGTAGCCGGGGAGCTGTTTTTT
-,TRBJ1-2,TRBV5-6,-,CASSFGFGQTFYGYTF,TGTGCCAGCAGCTTCGGGTTTGGGCAGACCTTTTATGGCTACACCTTC
-,TRBJ2-7,TRBV11-1,-,CASSSGTDLSYEQYF,TGTGCCAGCAGCTCTGGGACGGACCTTTCCTACGAGCAGTACTTC
-,TRBJ2-1,TRBV11-3,-,CASSPGLPNYNEQFF,TGTGCCAGCAGCCCTGGTCTCCCGAATTACAATGAGCAGTTCTTC
-,TRBJ1-2,TRBV9,-,CASSVGRSGDYGYTF,TGTGCCAGCAGCGTGGGCCGTTCAGGGGACTATGGCTACACCTTC
-,TRBJ1-2,TRBV2,-,CASSEALGVSYGYTF,TGTGCCAGCAGTGAAGCGCTTGGGGTTTCCTATGGCTACACCTTC
TRBD1,TRBJ1-2,TRBV19,-,CASSIGDRFNYGYTF,TGTGCCAGTAGCATCGGGGACAGGTTTAACTATGGCTACACCTTC
TRBD1,TRBJ1-2,TRBV29-1,-,CSVHHRGRYGYTF,TGCAGCGTCCACCACAGGGGGAGATACGGCTACACCTTC
-,TRBJ1-3,TRBV30,-,CARMMAAGNAIYF,TGTGCCCGGATGATGGCGGCTGGAAACGCCATATATTTT
-,TRBJ2-5,TRBV18,-,CASSPPRVRETETQYF,TGTGCCAGCTCACCACCGAGGGTCAGGGAAACAGAGACCCAGTACTTC
-,TRBJ2-1,TRBV19,-,CASSTERVSYNEQFF,TGTGCCAGTAGTACCGAGCGCGTCTCCTACAATGAGCAGTTCTTC
-,TRBJ2-3,TRBV18,-,CASSRKAGTDTQYF,TGTGCCAGCTCACGTAAAGCAGGCACAGATACGCAGTATTTT
-,TRBJ1-1,TRBV7-9,few,CASSLQENTEAFF,TGTGCCAGCAGCTTACAGGAGAACACTGAAGCTTTCTTT
-,TRBJ1-2,TRBV21-1,-,CASSKGGWRAHTF,TGTGCCAGCAGCAAAGGAGGATGGCGGGCCCACACCTTC
TRBD1,TRBJ2-2,TRBV7-3,-,CASSLLDRGPTGELFF,TGTGCCAGCAGCTTATTGGACAGGGGGCCCACCGGGGAGCTGTTTTTT
-,TRBJ2-6,TRBV5-4,-,CASSLTAAGANVLTF,TGTGCCAGCAGCTTGACTGCGGCTGGGGCCAACGTCCTGACTTTC